One and the same sample provided the 17 T cell receptor beta chains below, sequenced in a study of cytomegalovirus exposure and HLA in healthy donors. A multiplex PCR was run with 60 Vbeta primers and 13 Jbeta primers. Some clones are missing from TCRdb's copy, which holds only in-frame ones; the method was immunoSEQ multiplex PCR. The data show roughly 200,000 clones, just under 80% seen once. Sequenced: PBMCs. These receptors originate from a female donor in good health and CMV-seronegative.

The chain recombines TRBV18 with TRBJ1-4; TRBD1 is a possible D gene (5 bases). V was pared by 6 bases and J by 8 bases, with 16 bases between. The CDR3 has 14 residues. Germline CDR1 KGHSH, CDR2 LQKENI. CDR3 loop: CASSPRAGLEKLFF. As DNA, the CDR3 is TGTGCCAGCTCTCCAAGGGCAGGGTTGGAAAAACTGTTTTTT.

This clone appeared a few times. The rearrangement uses TRBV30 and TRBJ2-7, with a tentative D call TRBD2 (6 bases). The germline CDR1 and CDR2 sequences are GTSNPN and SVGIG (reference sequence). This CDR3 contains 14 residues. V lost 7 bases and J 0 bases, leaving 16 bases between the germline ends. The CDR3 sequence: CASGDSRSSYEQYF. CDR3 DNA sequence: TGTGCCTCGGGGGACTCACGGAGCTCCTACGAGCAGTACTTC.

The chain links TRBV19 to TRBJ1-1; D unresolved. CDR1 LNHDA and CDR2 SQIVND come from the germline V gene (reference sequence). CDR3 size: 14 residues. Trimming pared 3 bases from V and 5 bases from J, leaving 13 bases between. The chain's CDR3 is CASSMEGTGTEAFF. CDR3 sequence (DNA): TGTGCCAGTAGTATGGAGGGAACGGGGACTGAAGCTTTCTTT.

The chain has TRBV5-1 and TRBJ2-3, with TRBD1 identical over 7 bases. The trim removed 2 bases at V and 6 bases at J, leaving 15 bases unmatched. Germline V lookup: CDR1 SGHRS, CDR2 YFSETQ. The CDR3 covers 17 residues. The CDR3 here is CASSFKAQTIQGDTQYF. As DNA, the CDR3 is TGCGCCAGCAGCTTTAAGGCCCAGACCATACAGGGGGATACGCAGTATTTT.

The CDR3 DNA follows: TGTGCCAGCAGCTTAAGGCAGGGTGAGCAGTTCTTC. Encoded protein: CASSLRQGEQFF. V gene TRBV7-2 combines with J gene TRBJ2-1; the D gene is possibly TRBD1 (5 bases). The V and J ends lost 2 bases and 9 bases respectively, with 8 bases between them. The germline gives CDR1 SGHTA, CDR2 FQGNSA. There are 12 residues in the CDR3.

The rearrangement joins TRBV11-1 to TRBJ2-1, with 8 bases aligning to TRBD2. The length of the CDR3 is 17 residues. The J segment lost 6 bases and the V segment lost 1 base, leaving 11 bases of the junction unmatched. The germline CDR1 and CDR2 sequences are SGHAT and FQDESV (reference sequence). CDR3 bases: TGTGCCAGCAGCTTAGTTCCCCCGGGACTAGTGGTCAATGAGCAGTTCTTC. This codes for CASSLVPPGLVVNEQFF.

V and J are TRBV28 and TRBJ2-7, with a possible D match to TRBD2 (6 bases). The CDR3 runs 14 residues. Trimming took off 4 bases at V and 6 bases at J, with 16 bases between the two ends. Germline V gives CDR1 MDHEN, CDR2 SYDVKM. This CDR3 reads CASSSHGGLGEQYF. CDR3 sequence (DNA): TGTGCCAGCAGTTCCCACGGGGGATTAGGCGAGCAGTACTTC.

The chain links TRBV29-1 to TRBJ2-5; 12 nucleotides agree with TRBD1. The J call may be wrong; the DNA end is better matched by TRBJ2-7. This CDR3 region has 13 residues. The V gene's germline CDR1 is SQVTM and CDR2 ANQGSEA. The CDR3 region has the DNA TGCAGCGTTGTGGGGACAGGGGGCGCCGAGCAGTACTTC. Translation: CSVVGTGGAEQYF.

This clone has just a few counts. This sequence joins TRBV4-2 and TRBJ2-2; D perhaps matches TRBD1 (6 bases). The CDR3 is 18 amino acids. V was trimmed by 0 bases and J by 2 bases, leaving 16 bases between them. The germline V gene encodes CDR1 LGHNA and CDR2 YNFKEQ. DNA for the CDR3: TGTGCCAGCAGCCAAGATCTTATAGTGGACAGAAACACCGGGGAGCTGTTTTTT. Its translation: CASSQDLIVDRNTGELFF.

This sequence joins TRBV10-3 and TRBJ2-5, with TRBD2 identical over 9 bases. The end of the DNA aligns better with TRBJ2-7, so the J call may be wrong. Germline values: CDR1 ENHRY, CDR2 SYGVKD. The CDR3 consists of 14 residues. The CDR3 protein is CASTRSGSTYEQYF. CDR3 in DNA: TGTGCCAGTACTCGTAGCGGGAGTACCTACGAGCAGTACTTC.

This chain uses TRBV27 with TRBJ2-5; maybe TRBD1 (6 bases). The CDR3 length is 14 residues. V dropped 5 bases and J dropped 2 bases, with 12 bases sitting between them. The V gene's germline CDR1 is MNHEY and CDR2 SMNVEV (reference sequence). CDR3 protein: CASSPGVTQETQYF. CDR3 DNA sequence: TGTGCCAGCAGTCCAGGGGTCACGCAAGAGACCCAGTACTTC.

The chain has TRBV7-9 and TRBJ1-3; possibly TRBD1 for D (6 bases). The V end lost 5 bases, the J end lost 0 bases, and 20 bases lay between the germline ends. CDR3 length equals 18 residues. In germline, CDR1 is SEHNR, CDR2 FQNEAQ (reference sequence). The CDR3 is CASSARDNQLFSGNTIYF. The CDR3 DNA is TGTGCCAGCAGCGCCCGGGACAACCAACTATTCTCTGGAAACACCATATATTTT.

J is TRBJ2-2 and V is TRBV6-6; D gene ambiguous. Germline V gene sequence: CDR1 MNHNY, CDR2 SVGAGI (reference sequence). CDR3 size: 14 residues. Trimming took 4 bases from V and 4 from J, leaving 10 bases between them. For the CDR3, the DNA is TGTGCCAGCAGTTTTGAGCTGGTCACCGGGGAGCTGTTTTTT. Translating gives CASSFELVTGELFF.

The chain is built from TRBV7-8 and TRBJ2-1; 8 positions match TRBD1. The CDR3 has 16 residues. J lost 1 base, V lost 5 bases, and 7 bases had no gene match. CDR1 SGHVS and CDR2 FQNEAQ come from the germline V gene. CDR3 bases: TGTGCCAGCAGCGGAGGGACAGGTGTTTCCTACAATGAGCAGTTCTTC. The encoded protein is CASSGGTGVSYNEQFF.

This chain uses TRBV7-9 with TRBJ2-2, with 10 bases aligning to TRBD1. The V and J ends lost 2 bases and 6 bases, in that order; junction bases with no gene match: 12. CDR1 is SEHNR, CDR2 FQNEAQ, per germline (reference sequence). CDR3 length equals 18 residues. In DNA, the CDR3 is TGTGCCAGCAGCTTATCGTCCGGGACAGGGGATATTCCCGGGGAGCTGTTTTTT. It encodes CASSLSSGTGDIPGELFF.

The chain couples TRBV7-9 to TRBJ2-7, with a possible D match to TRBD1 (5 bases). The ends were cut back, 5 bases at V and 9 bases at J, with 14 bases in the middle. There are 12 residues in the CDR3. Germline loops: CDR1 SEHNR, CDR2 FQNEAQ (reference sequence). The DNA of the CDR3 is TGTGCCAGCAGCCTCGATGAAACAGGGCAGTACTTC. Translating gives CASSLDETGQYF.

The chain employs TRBV7-2 and TRBJ2-3; 7 bases align to TRBD2. Germline trimming cut 1 base from V and 7 bases from J; bases unmatched to any gene: 5. The CDR3 runs to 14 residues. CDR1 SGHTA and CDR2 FQGNSA come from the germline V gene. For the CDR3, the DNA is TGTGCCAGCAGCTTAGTCGGGCGGGAGAATACGCAGTATTTT. Translated, it gives CASSLVGRENTQYF. The complete variable domain, with remaining parts taken from reference TRBV7-2 and TRBJ2-3, reads GAGVSQSPSNKVTEKGKDVELRCDPISGHTALYWYRQSLGQGLEFLIYFQGNSAPDKSGLPSDRFSAERTGGSVSTLTIQRTQQEDSAVYLCASSLVGRENTQYFGPGTRLTVL.